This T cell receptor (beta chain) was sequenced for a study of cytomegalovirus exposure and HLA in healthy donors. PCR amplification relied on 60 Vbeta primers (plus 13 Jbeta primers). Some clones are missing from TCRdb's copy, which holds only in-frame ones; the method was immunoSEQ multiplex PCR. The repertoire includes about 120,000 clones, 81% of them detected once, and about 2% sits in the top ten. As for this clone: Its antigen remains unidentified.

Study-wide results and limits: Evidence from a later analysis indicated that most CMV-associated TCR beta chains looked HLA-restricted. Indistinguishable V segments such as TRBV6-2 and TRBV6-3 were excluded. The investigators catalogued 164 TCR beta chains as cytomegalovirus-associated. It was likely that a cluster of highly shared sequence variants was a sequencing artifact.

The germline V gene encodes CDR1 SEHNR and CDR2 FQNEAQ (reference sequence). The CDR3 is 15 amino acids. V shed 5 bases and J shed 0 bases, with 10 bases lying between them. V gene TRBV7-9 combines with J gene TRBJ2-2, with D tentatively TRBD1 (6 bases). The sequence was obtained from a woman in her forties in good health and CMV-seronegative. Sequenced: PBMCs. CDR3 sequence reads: CASSPWDTNTGELFF. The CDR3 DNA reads TGTGCCAGCAGCCCTTGGGACACGAACACCGGGGAGCTGTTTTTT.